Each of the 10 T cell receptor beta chains below was sequenced from the same sample in a study of T cell responses to AZD1222 COVID-19 vaccine. This table comes from immunoSEQ multiplex PCR, and its TCRdb copy is limited to in-frame clones, with some not included. The sample holds 25,000 to 35,000 clones; under 90% are singletons and the top ten take over 1%. The material sequenced was peripheral blood, taken on day 0 of AZD1222 vaccination. These receptors came from an adult in good health.

The rearrangement links TRBV29-1 to TRBJ2-7; 9 bases match TRBD1. With 6 bases clipped from V and 4 bases from J, the junction kept 7 bases outside the gene matches. The germline V gene encodes CDR1 SQVTM and CDR2 ANQGSEA. The CDR3 sequence is 13 residues long. CDR3 residues: CSVDTGGGYEQYF. The CDR3, as DNA: TGCAGCGTAGATACAGGGGGCGGGTACGAGCAGTACTTC.

This clone was observed a single time. Here the CDR3 DNA reads TGCGCCAGCAGCTTTGGCGCGGGGAGCTCCTACAATGAGCAGTTCTTC. Amino acids: CASSFGAGSSYNEQFF. The rearrangement uses TRBV5-1 and TRBJ2-1; TRBD2 might be the D (6 bases). Trimming took 2 bases from V and 0 from J, leaving 12 bases between them. The CDR3 loop spans 16 amino acids. Germline V gene sequence: CDR1 SGHRS, CDR2 YFSETQ.

V gene TRBV19 combines with J gene TRBJ1-3, with D hard to call. The CDR3 runs to 15 residues. V gave up 5 bases and J gave up 0 bases, with 11 bases separating them. Germline V gene lookup returns CDR1 LNHDA and CDR2 SQIVND (reference sequence). CDR3 loop: CASSLTPYSGNTIYF. The CDR3 nucleotides read TGTGCCAGTAGTCTAACACCTTACTCTGGAAACACCATATATTTT. The full variable domain, rest sourced from reference TRBV19 and TRBJ1-3, is DGGITQSPKYLFRKEGQNVTLSCEQNLNHDAMYWYRQDPGQGLRLIYYSQIVNDFQKGDIAEGYSVSREKKESFPLTVTSAQKNPTAFYLCASSLTPYSGNTIYFGEGSWLTVV.

With respect to this clone: A read error may account for a junction end that differs from germline. The chain couples TRBV7-7 to TRBJ2-2; weak D call: TRBD2 (5 bases). The length of the CDR3 is 16 residues. Germline loops: CDR1 SSHAT, CDR2 FNYEAQ (reference sequence). This CDR3 is CASSLAPALVSGELFF. CDR3 bases: TGTGCTAGCAGCCTAGCTCCCGCACTAGTAAGCGGGGAGCTGTTTTTT. The full variable domain, completed using reference TRBV7-7 and TRBJ2-2, is GAGVSQSPRYKVTKRGQDVTLRCDPISSHATLYWYQQALGQGPEFLTYFNYEAQPDKSGLPSDRFSAERPEGSISTLTIQRTEQRDSAMYRCASSLAPALVSGELFFGEGSRLTVL.

V gene TRBV19 combines with J gene TRBJ1-2; 7 nucleotides align to TRBD1. The CDR3 extends over 16 amino acids. With V trimmed by 3 bases and J by 0 bases, 7 bases remained unmatched. Germline loops: CDR1 LNHDA, CDR2 SQIVND (reference sequence). CDR3 DNA sequence: TGTGCCAGTAGTATCGTGCGGGACAGCGCTAACTATGGCTACACCTTC. Protein sequence: CASSIVRDSANYGYTF.

The V call is TRBV5-6, the J call TRBJ2-7; possible D gene TRBD2, 7 bases. The germline V gene has CDR1 SGHDT and CDR2 YYEEEE. V was pared by 4 bases and J by 9 bases, with 20 bases between. This CDR3 contains 14 residues. This CDR3 reads CASSPYIEGGGQYF. DNA of the CDR3: TGTGCCAGCAGCCCGTACATCGAGGGAGGGGGGCAGTACTTC.

V usage is TRBV7-8 and J usage is TRBJ2-4; no clear D. Germline CDR1 and CDR2: SGHVS and FQNEAQ. V was pared by 4 bases and J by 0 bases, with 7 bases between. CDR3 size: 14 residues. The CDR3, as DNA: TGTGCCAGCAGCTCTGAAGTAGCCAAAAACATTCAGTACTTC. Its translation: CASSSEVAKNIQYF.

J is TRBJ1-1 and V is TRBV6-4; weak D call: TRBD1 (5 bases). The CDR3 runs to 14 residues. The V and J ends lost 7 bases and 3 bases respectively, with 15 bases between them. Germline V lookup: CDR1 MRHNA, CDR2 SNTAGT. CDR3 in DNA: TGTGCCAGCAAATTGGGACCGGGGGACACTGAAGCTTTCTTT. Its translation: CASKLGPGDTEAFF.

This clone is a singleton in its sample. The CDR3 sequence: CASSVVGATGELFF. As DNA, the CDR3 is TGTGCCAGCAGCGTAGTGGGAGCCACCGGGGAGCTGTTTTTT. This chain connects TRBV9 to TRBJ2-2; weak D call: TRBD2 (5 bases). In germline, CDR1 is SGDLS, CDR2 YYNGEE. The V and J ends lost 0 bases and 4 bases respectively, with 7 bases between them. This CDR3 has 14 residues.

This chain connects TRBV12-5 to TRBJ1-6; 7 bases line up with TRBD1. J gave up 6 bases and V 7 bases, and 3 bases lay outside the gene matches. This CDR3 has 13 amino acids. In germline, CDR1 is LGHNT, CDR2 FRNRAP. The CDR3 sequence: CASADRVNSPLHF. The CDR3 DNA reads as TGTGCTAGTGCCGACAGGGTTAATTCACCCCTCCACTTT.